This entry features one T cell receptor (beta chain) sequence. Produced via immunoSEQ multiplex PCR; TCRdb's table is partial and in-frame only. This sample yields roughly 26,000 clones, of which approximately 85% are seen a single time; 30% to 35% belongs to the top ten. The CDR3 contains 15 residues. With 3 bases clipped from V and 1 base from J, the junction kept 5 bases outside the gene matches. Germline V gene sequence: CDR1 SGHTA, CDR2 FQGNSA. The data are from a study of OX40 agonist ivuxolimab in advanced cancers. Study summary: Males comprised 82.7% of the group, whose mean age was approximately 61 years (range 23 to 79). Participants could have had prior anti-PD-1, anti-PD-L1 or anti-CTLA-4 therapy, and around 40% had some.

The TCR was taken from an adult with an advanced solid tumor such as melanoma, head and neck, liver or kidney cancer. This sample comprised CD4+ or CD8+ T cells sorted from blood, obtained in a trial of the OX40 agonist ivuxolimab. V usage is TRBV7-2 and J usage is TRBJ1-1; 7 positions agree with TRBD1. The CDR3 sequence is CASSFSGTANTEAFF. The CDR3 nucleotides read TGTGCCAGCAGCTTTTCCGGGACAGCGAACACTGAAGCTTTCTTT.